The rows below give T cell receptor beta chains drawn from one sample of a study of cytomegalovirus exposure and HLA in healthy donors. The assay was immunoSEQ multiplex PCR, and TCRdb's table has in-frame clones only and misses some. The repertoire holds roughly 100,000 clones, with around 9.1% as singletons. The sequencing sample was made of PBMCs. The origin of the receptors is a man in his forties in good health and CMV-seropositive. Both conserved end residues are part of each CDR3. The D gene is left open where the match is weak. Rows may omit the clone size; those that give it use once, few, many or a size class.

size: .; V: TRBV19; J: TRBJ2-2; D: .; CDR3: CASSIDRYGMGTGELFF; DNA: TGTGCCAGTAGTATAGATCGCTACGGGATGGGCACCGGGGAGCTGTTTTTT
size: .; V: TRBV29-1; J: TRBJ2-7; D: TRBD2; CDR3: CSVVRTGTSYEQYF; DNA: TGCAGCGTGGTTCGAACCGGGACTAGCTACGAGCAGTACTTC
size: few; V: TRBV19; J: TRBJ1-4; D: TRBD1; CDR3: CASNSDRGGEKLFF; DNA: TGTGCCAGTAACTCGGACAGGGGAGGTGAAAAACTGTTTTTT
size: .; V: TRBV18; J: TRBJ2-3; D: .; CDR3: CASSIVGTDTQYF; DNA: TGTGCCAGCTCCATTGTTGGCACAGATACGCAGTATTTT
size: few; V: TRBV19; J: TRBJ2-5; D: TRBD2; CDR3: CASSSGRGKETQYF; DNA: TGTGCCAGTAGTAGCGGGAGGGGGAAGGAGACCCAGTACTTC
size: few; V: TRBV9; J: TRBJ1-1; D: .; CDR3: CASSPEGRANTEAFF; DNA: TGTGCCAGCAGCCCAGAAGGCAGGGCGAACACTGAAGCTTTCTTT
size: .; V: TRBV7-2; J: TRBJ2-7; D: .; CDR3: CASSLRGLYEQYF; DNA: TGTGCCAGCAGCTTGCGCGGCCTCTACGAGCAGTACTTC
size: few; V: TRBV7-9; J: TRBJ2-1; D: TRBD2; CDR3: CASSYSGSNEQFF; DNA: TGTGCCAGCAGTTATAGCGGGAGCAATGAGCAGTTCTTC
size: .; V: TRBV6-5; J: TRBJ2-7; D: .; CDR3: CASSLADEQYF; DNA: TGTGCCAGCAGCCTAGCAGACGAGCAGTACTTC
size: once; V: TRBV4-2; J: TRBJ2-1; D: TRBD2; CDR3: CASSQVSTSGRGVREQFF; DNA: TGTGCCAGCAGCCAAGTGTCCACTAGCGGGAGGGGGGTCAGGGAGCAGTTCTTC
size: .; V: TRBV6-5; J: TRBJ2-3; D: TRBD1; CDR3: CASSYRDREDTQYF; DNA: TGTGCCAGCAGTTACCGAGACAGGGAGGATACGCAGTATTTT
size: .; V: TRBV7-9; J: TRBJ1-1; D: TRBD1; CDR3: CAMGQGIKDTEAFF; DNA: TGTGCCATGGGACAGGGGATTAAGGACACTGAAGCTTTCTTT
size: few; V: TRBV6-6; J: TRBJ2-3; D: .; CDR3: CASRGSGDPSTDTQYF; DNA: TGTGCCAGCAGGGGAAGCGGAGATCCTAGCACAGATACGCAGTATTTT
size: few; V: TRBV18; J: TRBJ2-1; D: .; CDR3: CASSPPLASSSYNEQFF; DNA: TGTGCCAGCTCACCACCGTTGGCTAGCAGCTCCTACAATGAGCAGTTCTTC
size: .; V: TRBV28; J: TRBJ1-1; D: TRBD1; CDR3: CASSFSLDRGRTEAFF; DNA: TGTGCCAGCAGTTTTTCATTAGACAGGGGAAGGACTGAAGCTTTCTTT
size: few; V: TRBV15; J: TRBJ1-3; D: .; CDR3: CATSRGAGYSGNTIYF; DNA: TGTGCCACCAGCAGAGGGGCAGGATACTCTGGAAACACCATATATTTT
size: .; V: TRBV11-2; J: TRBJ2-7; D: TRBD2; CDR3: CASSPIAGFRQSGQYF; DNA: TGTGCCAGCAGTCCCATAGCGGGATTTAGGCAAAGCGGGCAGTACTTC
size: few; V: TRBV27; J: TRBJ2-7; D: TRBD2; CDR3: CASRGLAGVYEQYF; DNA: TGTGCCAGCAGGGGACTAGCGGGAGTATACGAGCAGTACTTC
size: few; V: TRBV7-2; J: TRBJ2-7; D: .; CDR3: CASSRDYEQYF; DNA: TGTGCCAGCAGCCGCGACTACGAGCAGTACTTC
size: .; V: TRBV7-6; J: TRBJ2-3; D: TRBD2; CDR3: CASSLESGVTDTQYF; DNA: TGTGCCAGCAGCTTGGAGAGCGGGGTCACGGATACGCAGTATTTT
size: few; V: TRBV5-1; J: TRBJ2-7; D: .; CDR3: CASSPSLASTYEQYF; DNA: TGCGCCAGCAGCCCGTCTTTGGCATCAACCTACGAGCAGTACTTC
size: .; V: TRBV28; J: TRBJ1-5; D: .; CDR3: CASSPRTGGLSNQPQHF; DNA: TGTGCCAGCAGCCCCCGGACGGGAGGACTTAGCAATCAGCCCCAGCATTTT
size: few; V: TRBV4-1; J: TRBJ1-4; D: .; CDR3: CASSPKYPPSNRDEKLFF; DNA: TGCGCCAGCAGCCCAAAATACCCTCCCTCAAACAGGGATGAAAAACTGTTTTTT
size: few; V: TRBV7-6; J: TRBJ2-1; D: TRBD2; CDR3: CASSTTSGSRNEQFF; DNA: TGTGCCAGCAGCACGACTAGCGGGAGTAGGAATGAGCAGTTCTTC
size: .; V: TRBV5-1; J: TRBJ2-3; D: .; CDR3: CASSLVSDTQYF; DNA: TGCGCCAGCAGCTTGGTCTCAGATACGCAGTATTTT
size: few; V: TRBV6-1; J: TRBJ2-1; D: TRBD2; CDR3: CASSEGAGTSGDEQFF; DNA: TGTGCCAGCAGTGAAGGGGCCGGGACTAGCGGGGATGAACAGTTCTTC
size: .; V: TRBV2; J: TRBJ2-5; D: TRBD2; CDR3: CASTPISGTQETQYF; DNA: TGTGCCAGCACCCCTATTAGCGGGACCCAAGAGACCCAGTACTTC
size: few; V: TRBV11-2; J: TRBJ2-2; D: .; CDR3: CASSFGAVGGELFF; DNA: TGTGCCAGCAGCTTCGGAGCGGTGGGCGGGGAGCTGTTTTTT
size: few; V: TRBV6-6; J: TRBJ2-7; D: TRBD1; CDR3: CASSLGQGAKEQYF; DNA: TGTGCCAGCAGTTTAGGACAGGGGGCAAAAGAGCAGTACTTC
size: .; V: TRBV5-4; J: TRBJ1-6; D: TRBD1; CDR3: CASSLRDSNSPLHF; DNA: TGTGCCAGCAGCCTGCGGGACAGTAATTCACCCCTCCACTTT
size: few; V: TRBV25-1; J: TRBJ2-3; D: TRBD2; CDR3: CASGISGGREYTDTQYF; DNA: TGTGCCAGCGGGATCTCAGGCGGGAGGGAGTACACAGATACGCAGTATTTT
size: .; V: TRBV4-2; J: TRBJ2-1; D: .; CDR3: CASSQDGPLYNEQFF; DNA: TGTGCCAGCAGCCAAGATGGTCCACTCTACAATGAGCAGTTCTTC
size: .; V: TRBV28; J: TRBJ2-7; D: TRBD2; CDR3: CASSLVVGGPSEQYF; DNA: TGTGCCAGCAGTTTAGTAGTGGGAGGGCCTTCCGAGCAGTACTTC
size: few; V: TRBV19; J: TRBJ1-1; D: .; CDR3: CASSLQQRLNTEAFF; DNA: TGTGCCAGTAGTCTGCAACAACGCCTGAACACTGAAGCTTTCTTT
size: few; V: TRBV5-1; J: TRBJ2-7; D: TRBD1; CDR3: CASSLEQGVFNEQSF; DNA: TGCGCCAGCAGCTTGGAGCAGGGGGTATTCAACGAGCAGTCCTTC
size: .; V: TRBV18; J: TRBJ1-3; D: .; CDR3: CASSQETGTRTSGNTIYF; DNA: TGTGCCAGCTCACAAGAGACCGGGACACGGACCTCTGGAAACACCATATATTTT
size: few; V: TRBV5-6; J: TRBJ2-3; D: .; CDR3: CASSPDSSTDTQYF; DNA: TGTGCCAGCAGCCCGGACAGTAGCACAGATACGCAGTATTTT
size: many; V: TRBV7-6; J: TRBJ2-1; D: .; CDR3: CASSPPSGGRARNEQFF; DNA: TGTGCCAGCAGCCCCCCCTCAGGGGGGCGGGCGCGAAATGAGCAGTTCTTC
size: few; V: TRBV29-1; J: TRBJ1-4; D: .; CDR3: CSVGTEKLFF; DNA: TGCAGCGTGGGGACAGAAAAACTGTTTTTT
size: .; V: TRBV15; J: TRBJ2-2; D: TRBD2; CDR3: CATSRGVTGGPLSGELFF; DNA: TGTGCCACCAGCAGAGGAGTTACGGGAGGGCCTCTTTCTGGGGAGCTGTTTTTT
size: few; V: TRBV5-1; J: TRBJ2-3; D: .; CDR3: CASSLSVNTDTQYF; DNA: TGCGCCAGCAGCTTGAGCGTTAACACAGATACGCAGTATTTT
size: few; V: TRBV9; J: TRBJ2-7; D: .; CDR3: CASSVAMGPYEQYF; DNA: TGTGCCAGCAGCGTAGCGATGGGCCCCTACGAGCAGTACTTC
size: .; V: TRBV11-2; J: TRBJ2-2; D: .; CDR3: CASSLIRNTGELFF; DNA: TGTGCCAGCAGCTTAATTCGGAACACCGGGGAGCTGTTTTTT
size: few; V: TRBV7-8; J: TRBJ1-5; D: .; CDR3: CASSLGLNQPQHF; DNA: TGTGCCAGCAGCTTAGGTCTTAATCAGCCCCAGCATTTT
size: .; V: TRBV7-2; J: TRBJ2-1; D: .; CDR3: CASSLAQGWSNEQFF; DNA: TGTGCCAGCAGCTTAGCTCAGGGATGGAGCAATGAGCAGTTCTTC